Sequencing of this T cell receptor beta chain was carried out in a study of T cell repertoires in cytomegalovirus infection. TCRdb re-called the reads through MiXCR, storing one row per CDR3 protein. The table lists almost 300,000 distinct CDR3 sequences, roughly a tenth of them singletons. CDR3 length: 17 amino acids. In germline, CDR1 is MGHRA, CDR2 YSYEKL. V shed 0 bases and J 6 bases; nucleotides not matched to a gene: 8. Overall study results and limits: Dominating the ex vivo response were HLA-C-restricted CMV-specific TCR beta clonotypes.

With respect to this clonotype: Its cognate antigen is unknown.

The TCR sequence derives from a human donor in good health (CMV status not recorded). Some clones in this sample may be carry-over from other donors' samples. V gene TRBV4-1 combines with J gene TRBJ2-1; 10 bases are shared with TRBD2. The sample taken for sequencing was PBMCs. The CDR3 DNA is TGCGCCAGCAGCCAAGATAGCGGGGGGTTCCTCTCCAATGAGCAGTTCTTC. It codes for CASSQDSGGFLSNEQFF.